A single sample is the source of the 10 T cell receptor beta chains below, sequenced in a study of CD8+CD57+ T cells in acquired aplastic anemia. Genomic DNA constituted the template upon which TCR beta VDJ and CDR3 profiling was performed. Via MiXCR, TCRdb re-called the reads, giving one row per CDR3 protein. The data show approximately 260,000 distinct CDR3 sequences, approximately 86% seen once. Previously, flow cytometry had revealed CD8+CD57+ cell expansion in the patients chosen for sequencing. Sequencing input: sorted CD4+, CD8+, or CD8+CD57+ T cells (not recorded which) from PBMCs. Every receptor here comes from a human donor with aplastic anemia.

As concerns this clonotype: Given the absence of the conserved phenylalanine or tryptophan at the CDR3 end, a read error is likely. Because the CDR3's place on the DNA is in doubt, the DNA is left out and the CDR3 is given as listed by TCRdb. The CDR3 sequence is CASSEWWTDTPGEVFV. The chain carries TRBV2 and TRBJ2-2; the table gives TRBD1 as D, unverified against the DNA. Germline CDR1 reads SNHLY; CDR2 reads FYNNEI. The CDR3 is 16 amino acids long, termini counted.

A word on this clonotype: One end of the junction is discordant with germline, which a read error may explain. This chain joins TRBV9 and TRBJ2-3; a possible D gene is TRBD1 (6 bases). The CDR3 is 14 residues long. Germline V gene sequence: CDR1 SGDLS, CDR2 YYNGEE. DNA for the CDR3: TGTGCCAGCAGCGAGTGGTGGACAGATAACACGCGGGATTTT. It encodes CASSEWWTDNTRDF.

Concerning this clonotype: The DNA is left out, because the CDR3 cannot be placed on it with certainty; the CDR3 is given as TCRdb lists it. V usage is TRBV9 and J usage is TRBJ1-2; TRBD1, as called in the table, went unchecked against the DNA. The CDR3 is made up of 16 amino acids, end residues included. The V gene's germline CDR1 is SGDLS and CDR2 YYNGEE. CDR3 in amino acids: CASGIGGERLFFGYTF.

This clonotype has at least ten counts. The rearrangement joins TRBV29-1 to TRBJ2-3; 11 positions match TRBD2. The ends lost 7 bases at V and 6 bases at J; junction bases unmatched: 9. Germline V gene data show CDR1 as SQVTM and CDR2 as ANQGSEA. The CDR3 has 14 amino acids. Here the CDR3 DNA reads TGCAGCGCGGACCTAGCGGGAGGTCCCGATACGCAGTATTTT. The encoded protein is CSADLAGGPDTQYF.

This clonotype was detected ten times or more. The final CDR3 position lacks the conserved phenylalanine or tryptophan, pointing to a likely read error. It is unclear where the CDR3 begins or ends on the DNA, so no DNA is shown, and the CDR3 is as TCRdb lists it. The chain recombines TRBV2 with TRBJ1-1; the tabulated D call, TRBD1, remains unverified against the DNA. The CDR3 is 15 residues long, ends included. Germline CDR1 SNHLY, CDR2 FYNNEI. Here the CDR3 reads CASSEAYRNQPQHFG.

A remark on this clonotype: One junction end does not reproduce the germline sequence, and a read error may be involved. CDR3: CAYEVAAYHDTQYF. CDR3 DNA sequence: TGTGCCTACGAGGTAGCGGCGTACCACGATACCCAGTACTTT. The chain is built from TRBV7-9 and TRBJ2-3; TRBD2 might be the D (6 bases). Germline-derived CDR1 and CDR2 are SEHNR and FQNEAQ (reference sequence). The CDR3 has 14 amino acids.

There are a few counts of this clonotype. The V and J genes are TRBV7-6 and TRBJ2-7; perhaps TRBD2 as D (6 bases). V lost 2 bases to trimming and J lost 0 bases, with 14 bases between them. CDR3 length equals 16 residues. CDR1 is SGHVS, CDR2 FNYEAQ, per germline. The CDR3 sequence is CASSLMRAGSSYEQYV. CDR3 nucleotides: TGTGCCAGCAGCTTAATGAGGGCGGGGAGCTCCTACGAGCAGTACGTC.

V is TRBV6-1 and J is TRBJ2-7; maybe TRBD2 (6 bases). Near its end, the DNA agrees better with TRBJ2-4, so the J call may be wrong. The CDR3 sequence is 14 residues long. Germline V gene lookup returns CDR1 MNHNS and CDR2 SASEGT. This CDR3 reads CAIKLTGEEHIQYF. In DNA form, the CDR3 reads TGTGCCATCAAGTTGACTGGGGAGGAACACATTCAGTACTTC.

V gene TRBV7-3 combines with J gene TRBJ1-1, with D unclear. The V and J ends lost 5 bases and 3 bases respectively, with 13 bases between them. This CDR3 region has 14 residues. Germline V gives CDR1 SGHTA, CDR2 FQGTGA. The CDR3 protein is CASSVEAEDTEAFF. The DNA of the CDR3 is TGTGCCAGCAGCGTAGAGGCGGAGGACACTGAAGCTTTCTTT.

This clonotype appeared once. V gene TRBV7-8 combines with J gene TRBJ1-1; D gene ambiguous. Germline V gene sequence: CDR1 SGHVS, CDR2 FQNEAQ. The CDR3 totals 15 residues. Trimming took off 5 bases at V and 13 bases at J, with 26 bases between the two ends. CDR3 DNA sequence: TGTGCCAGCAGCGTAGATCGGGCAGAGAACAATGAGGATTTCTTT. It specifies CASSVDRAENNEDFF.